One sample yielded the 6 T cell receptor beta chains listed below, sequenced in a study of vaccination effects on CD4 cells after COVID-19. Clones were read by immunoSEQ multiplex PCR, and TCRdb kept only the in-frame ones, dropping some. Counted here are fewer than 25,000 clones, roughly 80% occurring once; the ten biggest clones make up over 9%. Sequencing in the ViraFEST assay came after antigen-specific CD4+ T cells had been expanded with viral peptide pools, which were used to stimulate PBMC. Researchers isolated CD4+ T cells once approximately ten days of culture had elapsed. Recipients of the vaccine had no prior SARS-CoV-2 infection and negative nucleocapsid antibodies. No antigen is known for these receptors. The starting material was CD4+ T cells from PBMCs cultured with HCoV-NL63 spike peptides, obtained before COVID-19 vaccination. The source is a human donor who received a COVID-19 vaccine.

The V call is TRBV18, the J call TRBJ2-3; D uncertain. The germline CDR1 and CDR2 sequences are KGHSH and LQKENI. V lost 3 bases, J lost 5 bases, and 6 bases lay in between. The CDR3 length is 12 residues. The CDR3 sequence: CASSPFLDTQYF. CDR3 nucleotides: TGTGCCAGCTCACCGTTCTTAGATACGCAGTATTTT.

CDR3 DNA sequence: TGTGCCAGCAGCCCCCTCGTAGGGTTTGATACGCAGTATTTT. Its translation: CASSPLVGFDTQYF. This sequence joins TRBV9 and TRBJ2-3, with D hard to call. The CDR3 is 14 residues long. CDR1 and CDR2 from the germline V gene are SGDLS and YYNGEE. Deletions cut 4 bases from V and 6 bases from J, with 15 bases between.

The V gene is TRBV20-1, the J gene TRBJ2-1; D gene uncertain. The V end was cut by 4 bases, the J end by 6 bases, with 7 bases between. Germline-derived CDR1 and CDR2 are DFQATT and SNEGSKA (reference sequence). The CDR3 loop spans 11 amino acids. The CDR3 protein is CSATGANEQFF. DNA for the CDR3: TGCAGTGCTACAGGCGCCAATGAGCAGTTCTTC.

The chain recombines TRBV29-1 with TRBJ2-3, with D possibly TRBD2 on 6 matching bases. CDR3 length: 15 amino acids. Germline CDR1 and CDR2: SQVTM and ANQGSEA. The ends were cut back, 4 bases at V and 2 bases at J, with 16 bases in the middle. The DNA of the CDR3 is TGCAGCGTTGCGGGCGGGACGAAGAACACAGATACGCAGTATTTT. Translation: CSVAGGTKNTDTQYF.

The chain recombines TRBV25-1 with TRBJ1-1; D is ambiguous. V was trimmed by 7 bases and J by 1 base, leaving 10 bases between them. In germline, CDR1 is MGHDK, CDR2 SYGVNS. This CDR3 is built from 13 residues. The CDR3 DNA reads as TGTGCCAGCACGAGACAAGCGAACACTGAAGCTTTCTTT. Translation gives CASTRQANTEAFF. Combining the CDR3 with reference TRBV25-1 and TRBJ1-1 gives the whole variable domain EADIYQTPRYLVIGTGKKITLECSQTMGHDKMYWYQQDPGMELHLIHYSYGVNSTEKGDLSSESTVSRIRTEHFPLTLESARPSHTSQYLCASTRQANTEAFFGQGTRLTVV.

The rearrangement links TRBV5-4 to TRBJ2-7; 8 positions agree with TRBD1. J was trimmed by 3 bases and V by 2 bases; bases with no gene match: 1. The CDR3 covers 13 residues. Germline V gene data show CDR1 as SGHNT and CDR2 as YYREEE (reference sequence). The CDR3, as DNA: TGTGCCAGCAGCTTCGACAGGGGCTACGAGCAGTACTTC. Protein product: CASSFDRGYEQYF. Full variable domain (remainder filled in from reference TRBV5-4 and TRBJ2-7): ETGVTQSPTHLIKTRGQQVTLRCSSQSGHNTVSWYQQALGQGPQFIFQYYREEENGRGNFPPRFSGLQFPNYSSELNVNALELDDSALYLCASSFDRGYEQYFGPGTRLTVT.